This T cell receptor beta chain was sequenced in a study of PD-1 blockade in classical Hodgkin lymphoma (dated by TCRdb to about 2020). Some background on the complete study: Nivolumab dosing was 3 mg/kg intravenously every 2 weeks, continuing until either disease progression or unacceptable toxicity. A peripheral blood immune signature of response to PD-1 blockade in classical Hodgkin lymphoma was defined using TCR beta sequencing and CyTOF. What the authors observed across the whole study: Baseline TCR diversity was reported to be lower in newly diagnosed patients than in healthy donors and to be lower still in relapsed/refractory patients. A significant rise by C4D1 was seen in CD4+ but not CD8+ TCR diversity (p=0.0027 vs p=0.16), with the rise being most apparent in complete responders (p=0.02). Patients starting nivolumab less than 1 year after ASCT had lower diversity and were excluded from later analyses to avoid confounding by immune reconstitution. Among trial patients, those achieving complete response had baseline diversity similar to that of newly diagnosed patients, while diversity was significantly lower in partial responders and progressors. Only a single clinical trial cohort was studied, and what caused the repertoire differences, possibly disease activity or prior therapy, remained undefined.

The germline V gene (reference sequence) supplies CDR1 SEHNR and CDR2 FQNEAQ. V is cut by 2 bases and J by 2 bases, and the space between the germline ends is 5 bases. The CDR3 runs 13 amino acids, cysteine and phenylalanine included. Only the CDR3 DNA stays, 39 bases, in frame from base 1. This sample's time point label indicates: cycle 4 day 1 (C4D1), after 6 weeks of nivolumab. Every trial patient had relapsed after autologous stem cell transplantation, and cohorts A, B and C differed in prior brentuximab vedotin exposure. The trial cohort included 55 to 65 patients with relapsed/refractory classical Hodgkin lymphoma, and each patient had a best overall response of complete response, partial response or progressive disease. Trial patients were treated with single-agent nivolumab in the multi-cohort phase II CheckMate 205 trial. An independent review committee assessed best overall response by applying the 2007 International Working Group response criteria. Trial PBMCs were obtained immediately prior to nivolumab initiation (C1D1) and on therapy at cycle 2 day 1 and cycle 4 day 1. Peripheral blood was collected in 8 mL Vacutainer Cell Preparation Tubes, from which PBMCs were isolated by centrifugation and then cryopreserved.

Genomic DNA was extracted with the Qiagen DNeasy kit from unsorted PBMCs and from negatively selected CD4+ and CD8+ fractions. Amplification of TCR beta CDR3 regions was done by immunoSEQ multiplex PCR with primers that anneal to V and J segments. A synthetic immune receptor repertoire was used to minimize amplification bias, and any remaining bias was removed computationally after sequencing. The study's processing was this. Repertoire diversity was quantified as the Shannon entropy index using custom Python scripts. Unsorted, CD4+ and CD8+ repertoires were examined separately, except in combined analyses, for which CD4+ and CD8+ sequences were merged in silico. Clonal expansion was defined as a frequency increase of at least 2-fold after treatment compared with C1D1, and clones undetected at baseline were assigned a pseudocount of 0.5. Singleton clones were defined as clones with 0 or 1 copy at C1D1, and non-singleton clones were defined as clones with 2 or more copies. Clones expanded in unsorted samples were annotated as CD4+, CD8+ or unknown by matching protein sequences in sorted samples from the same patient. Wilcoxon tests on paired samples were used to test diversity changes from C1D1 to C4D1. Drawn from immuneACCESS, this table holds only the in-frame rearrangements with V and J called that TCRdb kept. Clones are partly lost; checked studies trace under half to an unresolved V gene and leave the rest unexplained. V and J calls and clone size are given by that table; D and trimming were obtained from the DNA. The sample has roughly 64,000 clones on record, approximately 92% of them singletons. Of the sample, roughly 8% falls within the top ten clones.

In regard to this clone: The antigen this receptor binds is unknown. The input lacks base qualities; no much larger clone sits a single base away.

The rearrangement joined TRBV7-9 to TRBJ2-3; the D segment cannot be called with confidence. The clonotype comes from a human donor with classical Hodgkin lymphoma. The sequencing used peripheral blood mononuclear cells (PBMCs), collected before the fourth cycle of nivolumab. The DNA sequence is as follows: TGTGCCAGCAGCTTATCAGCCACAGATACGCAGTATTTT. This codes for CASSLSATDTQYF.